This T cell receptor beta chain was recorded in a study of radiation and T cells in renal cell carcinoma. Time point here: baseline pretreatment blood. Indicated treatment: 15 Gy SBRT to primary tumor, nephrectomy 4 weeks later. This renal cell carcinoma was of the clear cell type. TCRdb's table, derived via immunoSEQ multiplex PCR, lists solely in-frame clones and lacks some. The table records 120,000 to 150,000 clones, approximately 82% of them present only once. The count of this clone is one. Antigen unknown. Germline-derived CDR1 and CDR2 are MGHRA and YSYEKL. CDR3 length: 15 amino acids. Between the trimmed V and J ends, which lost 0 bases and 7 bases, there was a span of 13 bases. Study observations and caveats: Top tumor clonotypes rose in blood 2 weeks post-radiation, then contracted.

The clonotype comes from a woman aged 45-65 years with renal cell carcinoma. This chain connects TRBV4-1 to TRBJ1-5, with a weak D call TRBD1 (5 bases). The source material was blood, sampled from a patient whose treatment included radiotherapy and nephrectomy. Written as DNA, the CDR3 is TGCGCCAGCAGCCAAGATCAGGGAATGGGGCAGCCCCAGCATTTT. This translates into CASSQDQGMGQPQHF.